Listed below are T cell receptor beta chains from one sample, sequenced in a study of beta chain features in type 1 diabetes. TCRdb keeps only in-frame clones here, not all; method: immunoSEQ multiplex PCR. The sample has 100,000 to 150,000 clones, approximately 9% seen once. Material: central memory CD4+ T cells from blood. These receptor sequences come from a man younger than 45 with type 1 diabetes. The CDR3 runs from the conserved cysteine through the conserved F or W. A D gene is named only where the DNA matches it firmly. Size is stated for part of the rows, as once, few or many counts, or as a class when the clone is expanded.

d_gene	v_gene	abundance	j_gene	CDR3nt	CDR3aa
TRBD1	TRBV11-2	.	TRBJ2-5	TGTGCCAGCAGCTCCCACAGGGGACAGACCCAGTACTTC	CASSSHRGQTQYF
.	TRBV5-1	.	TRBJ2-3	TGCGCCAGCAGCTTGGGCCGGGGGACAGATACGCAGTATTTT	CASSLGRGTDTQYF
.	TRBV6-6	.	TRBJ1-1	TGTGCCAGCAGCCGAGGAGGGGAAGGAACTGAAGCTTTCTTT	CASSRGGEGTEAFF
.	TRBV12-2	few	TRBJ1-5	TGTGCAAGTCGCTTAGGGGCGGGGAGGAGAGGTCAGCCCCAGCATTTT	CASRLGAGRRGQPQHF
TRBD1	TRBV6-5	.	TRBJ1-2	TGTGCCAGCAGCCCCGGACAGGGGTCGAGGGGCTACACCTTC	CASSPGQGSRGYTF
.	TRBV2	.	TRBJ1-5	TGTGCCAGCCACAGGGATAGCAATCAGCCCCAGCATTTT	CASHRDSNQPQHF
.	TRBV7-2	.	TRBJ2-5	TGTGCCAGCAGGCCAGGGTGGGGAGAGACCCAGTACTTC	CASRPGWGETQYF
.	TRBV7-9	.	TRBJ2-5	TGTGCCAGCAGCTCTATAGCGAAAGAGACCCAGTACTTC	CASSSIAKETQYF
.	TRBV6-4	.	TRBJ1-2	TGTGCCAGCAGTTATAAAGGGGCTAACTATGGCTACACCTTC	CASSYKGANYGYTF
.	TRBV19	many	TRBJ2-1	TGTGCCAGCTCCTCGGGGACACGTTCCACTACCTCCTACAATGAGCAGTTCTTC	CASSSGTRSTTSYNEQFF
.	TRBV7-2	.	TRBJ2-7	TGTGCCAGCAGCTTATTGCGGTACGAGCAGTACTTC	CASSLLRYEQYF
.	TRBV11-2	few	TRBJ2-7	TGTGCCAGCAGCTTATCCGGGATAAGCTCCTACGAGCAGTACTTC	CASSLSGISSYEQYF
.	TRBV2	few	TRBJ1-5	TGTGCCAGCAGTGTTGGAGGGCATAGCAATCAGCCCCAGCATTTT	CASSVGGHSNQPQHF
.	TRBV28	few	TRBJ1-5	TGTGCCAGCAGTTTAGGGCCGGGAGGGGATCAGCCCCAGCATTTT	CASSLGPGGDQPQHF
.	TRBV6-6	.	TRBJ1-4	TGTGCCACCGGACTTTCTAATGAAAAACTGTTTTTT	CATGLSNEKLFF
.	TRBV4-1	.	TRBJ1-3	TGCGCCAGCAGCCAAGAACCCAGTACTGGAAACACCATATATTTT	CASSQEPSTGNTIYF
TRBD1	TRBV7-9	few	TRBJ2-1	TGTGCCAGCAGCTCGGGACAGGGTTACAATGAGCAGTTCTTC	CASSSGQGYNEQFF
.	TRBV11-2	.	TRBJ1-6	TGTGCCAGCAGCTTATTCGGGGATTCACCCCTCCACTTT	CASSLFGDSPLHF
.	TRBV5-1	.	TRBJ1-6	TGCGCCAGCAGCTTGGACGCGGGGAATTCACCCCTCCACTTT	CASSLDAGNSPLHF
.	TRBV7-9	many	TRBJ1-1	TGTGCCAGCAGCTTAGAAGCGAACACTGAAGCTTTCTTT	CASSLEANTEAFF
.	TRBV2	once	TRBJ2-2	TGTGCCAGCCTTGGACAGAAGAACACCGGGGAGCTGTTTTTT	CASLGQKNTGELFF
TRBD1	TRBV6-1	few	TRBJ1-5	TGTGCCAGCAGTGCCCTCGGGGCAGGGGGCAGCAATCAGCCCCAGCATTTT	CASSALGAGGSNQPQHF